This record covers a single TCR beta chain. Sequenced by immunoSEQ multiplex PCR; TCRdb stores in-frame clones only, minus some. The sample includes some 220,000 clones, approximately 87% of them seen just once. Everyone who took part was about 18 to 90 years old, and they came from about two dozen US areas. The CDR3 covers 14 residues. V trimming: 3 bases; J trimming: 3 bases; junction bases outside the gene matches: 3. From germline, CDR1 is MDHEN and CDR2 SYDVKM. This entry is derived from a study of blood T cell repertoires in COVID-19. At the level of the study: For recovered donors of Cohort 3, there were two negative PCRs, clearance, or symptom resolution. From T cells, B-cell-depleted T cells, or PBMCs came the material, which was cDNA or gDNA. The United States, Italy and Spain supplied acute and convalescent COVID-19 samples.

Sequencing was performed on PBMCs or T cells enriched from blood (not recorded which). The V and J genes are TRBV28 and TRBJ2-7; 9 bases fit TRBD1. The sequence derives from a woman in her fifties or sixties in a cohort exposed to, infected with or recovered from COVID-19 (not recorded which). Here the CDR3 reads CASSLLGQGYEQYF. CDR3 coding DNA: TGTGCCAGCAGTTTGCTGGGACAGGGCTACGAGCAGTACTTC.